Following are 30 T cell receptor beta chains from one sample sequenced in a study of blood T cells in healthy people across ages. Combining a sample-barcoded 5' primer with a J-beta primer mix, a second PCR ran for roughly 6 to 12 cycles. TCRdb called the 5' RACE reads again in MiXCR, with one record for every CDR3 protein. The sample yields over 700,000 distinct CDR3 sequences, roughly 25% seen once. The sample was also reused in another study, on T cells of mothers and their children.

Material: blood. These receptor sequences come from a boy aged 5-17 years in good health.

This clonotype was seen only a few times. The rearrangement uses TRBV29-1 and TRBJ2-5; 7 bases are shared with TRBD1. The DNA end lines up better with TRBJ2-7; the J call may be wrong. This CDR3 is 12 amino acids long. Germline loops: CDR1 SQVTM, CDR2 ANQGSEA. CDR3 nucleotide sequence: TGCAGCGTTGCGGACAGGTGGAGCGAGCAGTACTTC. It translates to CSVADRWSEQYF.

V and J are TRBV12-3 or TRBV12-4 and TRBJ2-2; 11 bases are shared with TRBD2. The J segment lost 2 bases and the V segment lost 5 bases, leaving 13 bases of the junction unmatched. The CDR3 is 19 residues long. The CDR3 sequence: CASSRRLAGITRNTGELFF. CDR3 DNA: TGTGCCAGCAGTCGCCGACTAGCGGGAATTACCAGAAACACCGGGGAGCTGTTTTTT.

The sample holds a few counts of this clonotype. The J gene is TRBJ2-3, the V gene TRBV20-1, with a tentative D call TRBD2 (6 bases). V was pared by 6 bases and J by 2 bases, with 15 bases between. The CDR3 has 14 residues. CDR1 DFQATT and CDR2 SNEGSKA come from the germline V gene (reference sequence). CDR3 DNA sequence: TGCAGTGCAGCCCCGGGAGCCGTCACAGATACGCAGTATTTT. Amino acids: CSAAPGAVTDTQYF.

In its sample, this clonotype was seen a few times. The chain recombines TRBV12-3 or TRBV12-4 with TRBJ2-5; 10 positions agree with TRBD2. After removal of 5 bases from V and 5 bases from J, the junction contained 8 bases not matched to a gene. The CDR3 covers 15 residues. CDR3 residues: CASSPGLAEGETQYF. In DNA form, the CDR3 reads TGTGCCAGCAGTCCCGGACTAGCGGAGGGGGAGACCCAGTACTTC.

V is TRBV24-1 and J is TRBJ2-5, with unresolved D. With the DNA end fitting TRBJ2-1 better, the J assignment may be wrong. This CDR3 has 14 amino acids. Germline assignment: CDR1 KGHDR and CDR2 SFDVKD. CDR3 DNA sequence: TGTGCCACCAGTGACGACATCATGGTCTATGAGCAGTTCTTC. The encoded protein is CATSDDIMVYEQFF.

The rearrangement joins TRBV6-6 to TRBJ1-4; D is possibly TRBD1 (6 bases). CDR1 and CDR2 (germline): MNHNY, SVGAGI (reference sequence). V was shortened by 5 bases and J by 7 bases, with 17 bases between the two germline ends. This CDR3 comprises 15 residues. CDR3 DNA: TGTGCCAGCAGTAAGGCACAGGGTCACGCTGAAAAACTGTTTTTT. It yields the protein CASSKAQGHAEKLFF.

This clonotype was recorded once. The DNA for the CDR3 is TGTGCCAGCAGCCACCGACAGGGTGTCTACAATGAGCAGTTCTTC. Translated, it gives CASSHRQGVYNEQFF. This chain joins TRBV5-6 and TRBJ2-1; 7 nucleotides agree with TRBD1. The CDR3 runs 15 residues. With V trimmed by 4 bases and J by 3 bases, 7 bases remained unmatched. Germline values: CDR1 SGHDT, CDR2 YYEEEE.

The chain joins TRBV3-1 to TRBJ2-1, with unresolved D. Germline V CDR1 and CDR2: LGHDT, YNNKEL (reference sequence). CDR3 length: 15 amino acids. The V end was cut by 5 bases, the J end by 2 bases, with 13 bases between. CDR3 in amino acids: CASSSPGNPYNEQFF. CDR3 in DNA: TGTGCCAGCAGCTCACCCGGCAACCCCTACAATGAGCAGTTCTTC.

This chain links TRBV15 with TRBJ1-5, with 9 bases matching TRBD1. The CDR3 has 18 residues. CDR1 and CDR2 (germline): LNHNV, YYDKDF (reference sequence). The V segment lost 4 bases and the J segment 3 bases; nucleotides outside the gene matches: 13. Here the CDR3 DNA reads TGTGCCACCAGCACCTTGGGACAGGGTAGGGGTTCCAATCAGCCCCAGCATTTT. It yields the protein CATSTLGQGRGSNQPQHF.

The chain has TRBV6-5 and TRBJ2-1, with D possibly being TRBD2 (6 bases). Germline V gene lookup returns CDR1 MNHEY and CDR2 SVGAGI. CDR3 length: 15 amino acids. The V gene lost 1 base and the J gene lost 9 bases, with 16 bases spanning the gap. CDR3 in amino acids: CASSYFPGLTGEQFF. The DNA for the CDR3 is TGTGCCAGCAGTTACTTTCCGGGACTCACCGGTGAGCAGTTCTTC.

This clonotype was seen more than once but under ten times. In nucleotides, the CDR3 is TGTGCCAGCAGTTACCGACTGATTCAGGGGGAAGAGACCCAGTACTTC. This codes for CASSYRLIQGEETQYF. This chain links TRBV6-5 with TRBJ2-1; 7 positions agree with TRBD1. Judging by the DNA end, TRBJ2-5 fits better; the J call may be wrong. CDR1 MNHEY and CDR2 SVGAGI come from the germline V gene. The CDR3 is 16 residues long.

A few counts support this clonotype. The V call is TRBV4-3, the J call TRBJ1-2, with D maybe TRBD1 (5 bases). The CDR3 totals 13 residues. Trimming left V 3 bases short and J 6 bases short, with 11 bases between. Germline V lookup: CDR1 LGHNA, CDR2 YSLEER. CDR3: CASSQGVLDGYTF. CDR3 bases: TGCGCCAGCAGCCAGGGGGTTTTGGATGGCTACACCTTC.

This clonotype was seen only a few times. V gene TRBV28 combines with J gene TRBJ2-5; no reliable D call. The DNA matches TRBJ2-1 better at its end, which makes the J call doubtful. This CDR3 spans 14 amino acids. Per the germline V gene, CDR1 is MDHEN and CDR2 is SYDVKM. The CDR3 loop is CASNNLRAVNEQFF. As DNA, the CDR3 is TGTGCCAGCAACAACCTGCGAGCAGTCAATGAGCAGTTCTTC.

This clonotype showed up just a few times. The chain has TRBV29-1 and TRBJ2-3; the match to TRBD1 covers 9 bases. The CDR3 is 16 amino acids. The J segment lost 4 bases and the V segment lost 5 bases, leaving 13 bases of the junction unmatched. Germline CDR1 and CDR2: SQVTM and ANQGSEA. The CDR3 region has the DNA TGCAGCGTTCACCTCCGGGACAGGGCGCTCTCAGATACGCAGTATTTT. This sequence encodes CSVHLRDRALSDTQYF.

The chain recombines TRBV4-1 with TRBJ2-7; D might be TRBD1 (6 bases). Germline V gene data show CDR1 as MGHRA and CDR2 as YSYEKL. There are 16 residues in the CDR3. V was pared by 1 base and J by 0 bases, with 13 bases between. The CDR3 region has the DNA TGCGCCAGCAGCCAAGCTACAGGGAAAAGCTCCTACGAGCAGTACTTC. It encodes CASSQATGKSSYEQYF.

This clonotype came up many times. V usage is TRBV6-2 or TRBV6-3 and J usage is TRBJ2-3; D is ambiguous. The CDR3 loop spans 11 amino acids. Trimming cost V 6 bases and J 8 bases, with 9 bases left between them. Germline CDR1 and CDR2: MNHEY and SVGEGT. CDR3 in DNA: TGTGCCAGCAGCCCCGCGATTACGCAGTATTTT. It codes for CASSPAITQYF.

This clonotype was detected ten times or more. The J gene is TRBJ2-7, the V gene TRBV27, with D possibly called TRBD1 or TRBD2 (5 bases each). Germline V gene data show CDR1 as MNHEY and CDR2 as SMNVEV (reference sequence). The CDR3 is 14 amino acids. The V and J ends lost 2 bases and 6 bases respectively, with 14 bases between them. CDR3: CASSLGDGFFEQYF. The CDR3 nucleotides are TGTGCCAGCAGTTTAGGGGACGGTTTCTTCGAGCAGTACTTC.

This clonotype occurred a few times. The chain has TRBV9 and TRBJ2-5, with 7 bases identical to TRBD2. CDR1 is SGDLS and CDR2 is YYNGEE in the germline V gene. V lost 2 bases, J lost 2 bases, and 15 bases stayed unmatched. The CDR3 covers 18 residues. The CDR3 loop reads CASSVGGRAHAIQETQYF. The DNA of the CDR3 is TGTGCCAGCAGCGTTGGAGGGAGGGCCCATGCCATTCAAGAGACCCAGTACTTC.

This clonotype was seen a handful of times. The chain recombines TRBV12-3 or TRBV12-4 with TRBJ2-4; D is undetermined. This CDR3 spans 10 amino acids. Trimming removed 5 bases from V and 16 bases from J, with 12 bases in between. The CDR3: CASSGDHPYF. CDR3 DNA sequence: TGTGCCAGCAGTGGTGACCATCCCTACTTC.

This clonotype was counted only a few times. The chain employs TRBV7-9 and TRBJ2-1; tentatively, D is TRBD1 (6 bases). With the DNA end fitting TRBJ2-7 better, the J assignment may be wrong. The CDR3 consists of 15 residues. Germline V lookup: CDR1 SEHNR, CDR2 FQNEAQ (reference sequence). The DNA of the CDR3 is TGTGCCAGCAGCTCCGGGACAAAGGACTCCTACGAGCAGTACTTC. This encodes CASSSGTKDSYEQYF.

This clonotype was detected a few times. V gene TRBV29-1 combines with J gene TRBJ2-7; D is uncertain. The V gene's germline CDR1 is SQVTM and CDR2 ANQGSEA. Trimming shortened V by 4 bases and J by 0 bases, and 19 bases separated the two germline ends. There are 16 residues in the CDR3. The DNA for the CDR3 is TGCAGCGTTGTTATTCGGTTGGCAGTGAGCTCCTACGAGCAGTACTTC. Protein product: CSVVIRLAVSSYEQYF.

The chain carries TRBV29-1 and TRBJ1-1; a possible D gene is TRBD1 (6 bases). V was pared by 7 bases and J by 5 bases, with 17 bases between. CDR1 SQVTM and CDR2 ANQGSEA come from the germline V gene. CDR3 length: 13 residues. CDR3 DNA sequence: TGCAGCGGGGGAACAGGGATGGTGACTGAAGCTTTCTTT. This codes for CSGGTGMVTEAFF.

This clonotype has just a few counts. The chain combines TRBV2 with TRBJ1-1; D gene ambiguous. V lost 6 bases and J 1 base, leaving 15 bases between the germline ends. CDR1 SNHLY and CDR2 FYNNEI come from the germline V gene. The CDR3 consists of 15 residues. The CDR3 spells CASRLLMTENTEAFF. DNA for the CDR3: TGTGCCAGCAGACTACTGATGACGGAGAACACTGAAGCTTTCTTT.

The chain recombines TRBV28 with TRBJ1-6, with unresolved D. The V gene lost 5 bases and the J gene lost 10 bases, with 18 bases spanning the gap. This CDR3 has 15 amino acids. The V gene's germline CDR1 is MDHEN and CDR2 SYDVKM. The CDR3 nucleotides read TGTGCCAGCAGTCCCCCCCGGCAGGAGAACTCACCCCTCCACTTT. It specifies CASSPPRQENSPLHF. Using reference TRBV28 and TRBJ1-6 for the parts outside the CDR3, the full variable domain is DVKVTQSSRYLVKRTGEKVFLECVQDMDHENMFWYRQDPGLGLRLIYFSYDVKMKEKGDIPEGYSVSREKKERFSLILESASTNQTSMYLCASSPPRQENSPLHFGNGTRLTVT.

The rearrangement joins TRBV18 to TRBJ2-5; no clear D gene. V dropped 0 bases and J dropped 5 bases, with 16 bases sitting between them. The CDR3 is 16 amino acids. Germline CDR1 reads KGHSH; CDR2 reads LQKENI. The CDR3 DNA reads as TGTGCCAGCTCACCACCTTCGGCCGTGGTCTACGAGACCCAGTACTTC. Protein: CASSPPSAVVYETQYF.

This clonotype showed up just a few times. The chain recombines TRBV7-2 with TRBJ1-1, with TRBD1 identical over 10 bases. The ends lost 6 bases at V and 4 bases at J; junction bases unmatched: 8. The CDR3 length is 15 residues. Germline CDR1 SGHTA, CDR2 FQGNSA. The CDR3 sequence is CASRFGQGVVTEAFF. DNA of the CDR3: TGTGCCAGCAGATTCGGACAGGGGGTGGTCACTGAAGCTTTCTTT.

The chain is built from TRBV6-2 or TRBV6-3 and TRBJ2-5; TRBD2 matches at 7 bases. The J call may not be correct, given that the DNA end is closer to TRBJ2-7. CDR1 MNHEY and CDR2 SVGEGT come from the germline V gene. The CDR3 length is 16 residues. The CDR3 coding sequence is TGTGCCAGCAGTTACTTGGGACGAGCGGGGAACTACGAGCAGTACTTC. Its protein product is CASSYLGRAGNYEQYF.

This chain uses TRBV12-3 or TRBV12-4 with TRBJ2-1; 9 bases are a match to TRBD1. This CDR3 is built from 13 residues. Losses at the gene ends were 5 bases for V and 5 bases for J; bases not matched to a gene: 1. CDR3 DNA: TGTGCCAGCAGTCGGACAGGGGACAATGAGCAGTTCTTC. Amino acids: CASSRTGDNEQFF.

V gene TRBV11-1 combines with J gene TRBJ2-3; 7 positions agree with TRBD1. The CDR3 covers 15 residues. Germline V lookup: CDR1 SGHAT, CDR2 FQDESV (reference sequence). The ends lost 4 bases at V and 4 bases at J; junction bases unmatched: 8. The CDR3 nucleotides are TGTGCCAGCAGCTCACGACAGGGAGAGGCAGATACGCAGTATTTT. Translation: CASSSRQGEADTQYF.

This clonotype appeared a few times. V and J are TRBV29-1 and TRBJ1-1; 7 bases map to TRBD1. The J segment lost 4 bases and the V segment lost 4 bases, leaving 12 bases of the junction unmatched. CDR3 length: 15 residues. Germline CDR1 is SQVTM and CDR2 is ANQGSEA. The CDR3 DNA reads as TGCAGCGTTGGGTTCCAGGGGGTATCTGGCACTGAAGCTTTCTTT. Residues: CSVGFQGVSGTEAFF.